The text below deals with one T cell receptor (beta chain). Here immunoSEQ multiplex PCR was the method, and the copy in TCRdb shows in-frame clones only, minus some. The repertoire includes roughly 51,000 clones, 65% to 80% of them detected once, and 8.5% to 10% sits in the top ten. The data derive from a study of T cell clones after liver transplantation. In germline, CDR1 is MGHRA, CDR2 YSYEKL. The CDR3 consists of 14 residues. Trimming removed 1 base from V and 2 bases from J, with 6 bases in between. Sample: CD4+ T cells from blood, taken 54 months after liver transplant. This chain uses TRBV4-1 with TRBJ1-3, with D perhaps TRBD1 (5 bases). This sequence originates from a human patient who received a liver transplant. Some T cells may trace back to the graft donor. CDR3: CASSQGGAGNTIYF. The DNA for the CDR3 is TGCGCCAGCAGCCAAGGAGGGGCTGGAAACACCATATATTTT.